This TCR beta chain comes out of a study of CD4 T cells in relation to SARS-CoV-2 and coronaviruses. The CDR3 covers 14 residues. CDR1 is MNHEY, CDR2 SVGEGT, per germline. V was pared by 5 bases and J by 2 bases, with 12 bases between. CD4+ T cells from unexposed donors were obtained before the COVID-19 pandemic (2011-2018). The cells were cultured for 9 to 11 days before CD4+ T cells were isolated. Clones were read by immunoSEQ multiplex PCR, and TCRdb kept only the in-frame ones, dropping some. The repertoire consists of 15,000 to 20,000 clones, with approximately 80% occurring once and the leading ten covering approximately 20%. Turning to this clone: Its target is not known.

The sample was CD4+ T cells from PBMCs, cultured in vitro. The chain joins TRBV6-2 or TRBV6-3 to TRBJ1-1; D not resolved. This clonotype was obtained from a human donor in good health. The CDR3 region is CASSPQGSNTEAFF. The CDR3 bases are TGTGCCAGCAGTCCCCAAGGGAGTAACACTGAAGCTTTCTTT.